This TCR beta chain was profiled in a study of control samples from healthy donors and cancer patients. Clones were sequenced by immunoSEQ multiplex PCR, and TCRdb holds only the in-frame ones, with some missing. The sample shows about 130,000 clones, 92% of them seen only once. The CDR3 sequence is 13 residues long. Germline V gene lookup returns CDR1 SQVTM and CDR2 ANQGSEA. V was pared by 7 bases and J by 4 bases, with 17 bases between. The sample was blood. This clonotype was obtained from a woman in her forties or fifties in good health. This chain joins TRBV29-1 and TRBJ2-7; perhaps TRBD1 as D (6 bases). This CDR3 reads CSALGGQRYEQYF. In DNA, the CDR3 is TGCAGCGCCCTTGGGGGACAACGGTACGAGCAGTACTTC.